This TCR beta chain comes out of a study of CD8 T cells in ankylosing spondylitis. Study findings and constraints: Typical of ankylosing spondylitis blood, it appeared, was a TCR beta motif of fewer than 10 highly homologous variants. Matched synovial fluid from ankylosing spondylitis patients was reported to be enriched for disease-linked clones. Researchers report that disease-linked clones proved CD8+ and relatively rare in peripheral blood.

CDR1 LGHNA and CDR2 YNFKEQ come from the germline V gene. The CDR3 runs 16 residues. The V end lost 1 base, the J end lost 0 bases, and 12 bases lay between the germline ends. Making use of molecular barcodes, quantitative 5'-RACE generated TCR beta libraries. TCRdb re-analysed the 5' RACE reads in MiXCR, keeping a single row per CDR3 protein. The profile shows about 500,000 distinct CDR3 sequences, more than 9.5% of them singletons. As regards this clonotype: The antigen is not known.

The sequence derives from a male donor with ankylosing spondylitis. The J gene is TRBJ2-5, the V gene TRBV4-2, with D perhaps matching TRBD2 (7 bases). Material: blood, either unsorted or a sorted T cell fraction (not recorded which). The CDR3 is CASSQGTGGDQETQYF. CDR3 bases: TGTGCCAGCAGCCAAGGGACGGGGGGCGACCAAGAGACCCAGTACTTC.